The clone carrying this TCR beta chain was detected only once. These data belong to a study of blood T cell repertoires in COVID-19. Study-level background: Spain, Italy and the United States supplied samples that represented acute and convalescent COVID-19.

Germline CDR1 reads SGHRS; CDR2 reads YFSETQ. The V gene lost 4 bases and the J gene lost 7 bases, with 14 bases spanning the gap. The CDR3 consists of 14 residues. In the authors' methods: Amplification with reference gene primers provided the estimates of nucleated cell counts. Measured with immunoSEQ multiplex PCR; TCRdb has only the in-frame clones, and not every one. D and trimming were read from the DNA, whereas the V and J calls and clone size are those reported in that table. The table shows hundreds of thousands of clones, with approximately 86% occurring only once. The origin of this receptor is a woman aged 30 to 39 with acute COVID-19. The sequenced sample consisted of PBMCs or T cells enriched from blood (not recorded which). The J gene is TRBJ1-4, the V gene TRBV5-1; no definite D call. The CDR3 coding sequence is TGCGCCAGCAGCCCTAATCCACGGGGTGAAAAACTGTTTTTT. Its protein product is CASSPNPRGEKLFF.